Below, 21 T cell receptor beta chains from the same sample are listed, as sequenced in a study of CD8 T cells in Susac syndrome. With random hexamers, about 0.45 to 1 ug RNA was reverse transcribed. TCRdb itself ran the immunoSEQ multiplex PCR reads through MiXCR, one entry per CDR3 protein. The sample carries fewer than 200,000 distinct CDR3 sequences, roughly 92% recorded once. Sequenced: CD4+ T cells from PBMCs. The source of these receptors is a human donor in good health.

The rearrangement joins TRBV2 to TRBJ1-1; tentatively, D is TRBD1 (5 bases). The CDR3 runs 14 residues. V lost 4 bases and J 4 bases, leaving 13 bases between the germline ends. The germline V gene has CDR1 SNHLY and CDR2 FYNNEI. CDR3 bases: TGTGCCAGCAGTGCAGGGTTGTTCGGCACTGAAGCTTTCTTT. Its translation is CASSAGLFGTEAFF.

The rearrangement uses TRBV6-2 or TRBV6-3 and TRBJ1-1; D is unclear. CDR1 is MNHEY, CDR2 SVGEGT, per germline. The length of the CDR3 is 16 residues. Trimming removed 2 bases at V and 3 bases at J, with 16 bases between. This CDR3 is CASSYGSRISDTEAFF. The DNA of the CDR3 is TGTGCCAGCAGTTACGGAAGCAGGATCTCGGACACTGAAGCTTTCTTT.

The chain couples TRBV2 to TRBJ2-3; 9 positions match TRBD1. The junction had 9 bases not matched to a gene; V was cut back by 8 bases and J by 3 bases. CDR1 is SNHLY, CDR2 FYNNEI, per germline. The CDR3 sequence is 15 residues long. The CDR3 here is CASGRTGATTDTQYF. CDR3 nucleotide sequence: TGTGCCAGCGGACGGACAGGGGCGACGACAGATACGCAGTATTTT.

The chain is built from TRBV18 and TRBJ2-6; no clear D. Trimming took 1 base from V and 0 from J, leaving 10 bases between them. CDR3 length equals 17 residues. Germline-derived CDR1 and CDR2 are KGHSH and LQKENI. The CDR3 sequence: CASSPQSVFSGANVLTF. The CDR3 DNA sequence: TGTGCCAGCTCACCACAGTCAGTTTTCTCTGGGGCCAACGTCCTGACTTTC.

This sequence joins TRBV20-1 and TRBJ2-7; 8 nucleotides line up with TRBD1. The V gene's germline CDR1 is DFQATT and CDR2 SNEGSKA (reference sequence). There are 12 residues in the CDR3. V trimming: 2 bases; J trimming: 5 bases; junction bases outside the gene matches: 2. The CDR3 region has the DNA TGCAGTGCTAGACAGGGGGCGAACGAGCAGTACTTC. Translating gives CSARQGANEQYF.

The genes are TRBV28 and TRBJ2-5; a weak D match, TRBD2 (6 bases). The CDR3 loop spans 15 amino acids. Trimming pared 3 bases from V and 1 base from J, leaving 12 bases between. The germline gives CDR1 MDHEN, CDR2 SYDVKM. The CDR3 region is CASSLGGKVQETQYF. The CDR3 DNA reads as TGTGCCAGCAGTTTGGGCGGGAAGGTCCAAGAGACCCAGTACTTC.

This clonotype was picked up one time. The chain carries TRBV12-3 or TRBV12-4 and TRBJ1-2, with D possibly matching TRBD1 (5 bases). This CDR3 has 14 amino acids. Trimming took off 2 bases at V and 10 bases at J, with 17 bases between the two ends. CDR3 residues: CASSLRGSSGAYTF. The CDR3 DNA reads as TGTGCCAGCAGTTTAAGGGGAAGCAGTGGTGCCTACACCTTC.

This clonotype was detected a few times. The genes are TRBV5-1 and TRBJ2-7, with 9 positions matching TRBD1. V gave up 1 base and J gave up 3 bases; unmatched junction bases: 2. Germline CDR1 SGHRS, CDR2 YFSETQ. This CDR3 has 14 residues. CDR3 sequence (DNA): TGCGCCAGCAGCTTGAGGGACAGGGTCTACGAGCAGTACTTC. Translating it yields CASSLRDRVYEQYF.

The gene calls are TRBV2 and TRBJ2-5; possible D gene TRBD1, 6 bases. The CDR3 has 15 residues. Per germline, CDR1 SNHLY and CDR2 FYNNEI. Trimming shortened V by 5 bases and J by 5 bases, and 18 bases separated the two germline ends. The CDR3 bases are TGTGCCAGCAGTACAGGGAGTGGTGTTTGGGAGACCCAGTACTTC. Protein product: CASSTGSGVWETQYF.

The rearrangement joins TRBV5-1 to TRBJ2-3, with D perhaps assigned TRBD1 or TRBD2 (6 bases each). Germline lookup yields CDR1 SGHRS and CDR2 YFSETQ. Deletions cut 0 bases from V and 6 bases from J, with 11 bases between. The CDR3 runs 14 residues. The CDR3 bases are TGCGCCAGCAGCTTGGTGGGGGGCCGGGATACGCAGTATTTT. Residues: CASSLVGGRDTQYF.

This chain uses TRBV19 with TRBJ1-1; 8 nucleotides agree with TRBD1. This CDR3 comprises 15 residues. With V trimmed by 0 bases and J by 3 bases, 3 bases remained unmatched. The germline gives CDR1 LNHDA, CDR2 SQIVND (reference sequence). The DNA of the CDR3 is TGTGCCAGTAGTATAGAGCCAGGGGGCTACACTGAAGCTTTCTTT. It specifies CASSIEPGGYTEAFF. Supplemented by reference TRBV19 and TRBJ1-1, the full variable domain reads DGGITQSPKYLFRKEGQNVTLSCEQNLNHDAMYWYRQDPGQGLRLIYYSQIVNDFQKGDIAEGYSVSREKKESFPLTVTSAQKNPTAFYLCASSIEPGGYTEAFFGQGTRLTVV.

The chain combines TRBV6-1 with TRBJ1-4; perhaps TRBD1 as D (6 bases). Germline CDR1 reads MNHNS; CDR2 reads SASEGT. The CDR3 loop spans 15 amino acids. V gave up 2 bases and J gave up 6 bases, with 13 bases separating them. DNA of the CDR3: TGTGCCAGCAGTGAACCTCGGGGGGCGTATGAAAAACTGTTTTTT. Translated: CASSEPRGAYEKLFF.

This clonotype was counted once. The V gene is TRBV20-1, the J gene TRBJ2-7; D not resolved. Per the germline V gene, CDR1 is DFQATT and CDR2 is SNEGSKA (reference sequence). The CDR3 spans 14 residues. V lost 3 bases and J lost 2, with 14 bases in between. CDR3 loop: CSASSSLGPYEQYF. The DNA for the CDR3 is TGCAGTGCTAGTTCCAGCCTTGGACCCTACGAGCAGTACTTC.

The chain has TRBV7-9 and TRBJ1-2; D ambiguous. V was trimmed by 1 base and J by 7 bases, leaving 10 bases between them. The germline V gene encodes CDR1 SEHNR and CDR2 FQNEAQ (reference sequence). This CDR3 spans 13 amino acids. The CDR3 sequence is CASSLETYSGYTF. In nucleotides, the CDR3 is TGTGCCAGCAGCTTAGAGACTTACAGTGGCTACACCTTC. Full variable domain (missing parts from reference TRBV7-9 and TRBJ1-2): DTGVSQNPRHKITKRGQNVTFRCDPISEHNRLYWYRQTLGQGPEFLTYFQNEAQLEKSRLLSDRFSAERPKGSFSTLEIQRTEQGDSAMYLCASSLETYSGYTFGSGTRLTVV.

The CDR3 DNA is TGTGCCAGCAATCTCTGGGGGGGAGAGCCCCAGCATTTT. Its translation is CASNLWGGEPQHF. The chain carries TRBV28 and TRBJ1-5; TRBD1 is a possible D gene (5 bases). Germline V CDR1 and CDR2: MDHEN, SYDVKM. The CDR3 is made up of 13 amino acids. The V end lost 7 bases, the J end lost 8 bases, and 15 bases lay between the germline ends.

The chain is built from TRBV20-1 and TRBJ2-1, with D possibly matching TRBD2 (6 bases). Per germline, CDR1 DFQATT and CDR2 SNEGSKA (reference sequence). The CDR3 sequence is 15 residues long. Trimming cost V 1 base and J 8 bases, with 18 bases left between them. CDR3 nucleotide sequence: TGCAGTGCTAGAGTTATGGCGGGGCGAGGCTATGAGCAGTTCTTC. Encoded protein: CSARVMAGRGYEQFF.

The V gene is TRBV2, the J gene TRBJ1-2; D may be TRBD1 (6 bases). CDR3 length: 13 residues. From germline, CDR1 is SNHLY and CDR2 FYNNEI. Trimming shortened V by 6 bases and J by 7 bases, and 15 bases separated the two germline ends. The CDR3, as DNA: TGTGCCAGCAGGACTGACAGGAGTAGTGGCTACACCTTC. It yields the protein CASRTDRSSGYTF. Together with reference TRBV2 and TRBJ1-2, the CDR3 gives the full variable domain: EPEVTQTPSHQVTQMGQEVILRCVPISNHLYFYWYRQILGQKVEFLVSFYNNEISEKSEIFDDQFSVERPDGSNFTLKIRSTKLEDSAMYFCASRTDRSSGYTFGSGTRLTVV.

The chain is built from TRBV9 and TRBJ1-1; no clear D gene. The CDR3 runs 13 residues. CDR1 and CDR2 (germline): SGDLS, YYNGEE. Trimming removed 0 bases at V and 5 bases at J, with 8 bases between. The chain's CDR3 is CASSVDLATEAFF. The CDR3, as DNA: TGTGCCAGCAGCGTAGATCTGGCGACTGAAGCTTTCTTT.

V usage is TRBV25-1 and J usage is TRBJ2-7; D is ambiguous. The V gene lost 5 bases and the J gene lost 2 bases, with 19 bases spanning the gap. In germline, CDR1 is MGHDK, CDR2 SYGVNS. The CDR3 extends over 16 amino acids. CDR3 sequence (DNA): TGTGCCAGCAGTCAAATAAGACATTCTGAAACCTACGAGCAGTACGTC. This sequence encodes CASSQIRHSETYEQYV.

The chain links TRBV20-1 to TRBJ1-2; D not resolved. V was shortened by 6 bases and J by 0 bases, with 14 bases between the two germline ends. This CDR3 spans 14 amino acids. The V gene's germline CDR1 is DFQATT and CDR2 SNEGSKA (reference sequence). The CDR3 sequence: CSATPGIANYGYTF. The CDR3 DNA sequence: TGCAGTGCCACCCCGGGAATAGCTAACTATGGCTACACCTTC.

The chain combines TRBV9 with TRBJ2-1, with a weak D call TRBD1 (5 bases). The CDR3 totals 15 residues. V lost 1 base to trimming and J lost 8 bases, with 16 bases between them. Germline V gene data show CDR1 as SGDLS and CDR2 as YYNGEE. The CDR3 DNA reads as TGTGCCAGCAGCGTAACTTTCCAGGGAAGCCATGAGCAGTTCTTC. Protein sequence: CASSVTFQGSHEQFF.